The sequence of this T cell receptor (beta chain) was determined in a study of response to subunit inactivated influenza vaccine. Overall study findings and caveats: The authors put forward the suggestion that each seasonal influenza vaccination may bring in only a limited number of new T cells.

Each CDR3 protein gets one entry after TCRdb re-called the RT-PCR reads with MiXCR. The sample consists of 200,000 to 300,000 distinct CDR3 sequences, 10% to 15% of them appearing once. This clonotype occurred many times. Its matching antigen is unknown. Sequencing was performed on non-naive T cells sorted from PBMCs, taken 14 to 15 days before vaccination. This receptor was taken from a man aged 50-59 years who received an inactivated influenza vaccine.

CDR3 in amino acids: CASNLSPSTDTQYF. CDR3 coding DNA: TGTGCCAGCAACCTCAGCCCTAGCACAGATACGCAGTATTTT. The V call is TRBV7-9, the J call TRBJ2-3, with no clear D. Germline V gene sequence: CDR1 SEHNR, CDR2 FQNEAQ (reference sequence). The V and J ends lost 7 bases and 0 bases respectively, with 11 bases between them. The length of the CDR3 is 14 residues.